The rows below give T cell receptor beta chains drawn from one sample of a study of blood T cell repertoires in COVID-19. Libraries were prepared by immunoSEQ multiplex PCR; TCRdb keeps only in-frame clonotypes and omits some of them. Counted here are about 240,000 clones, roughly four fifths occurring once; the ten biggest clones make up 4% to 5%. The sequencing input was peripheral blood. The receptors shown here come from a woman in her 70s with acute or convalescent COVID-19. Each CDR3 is given with its conserved first and last residue. A D gene is named only where the DNA matches it firmly. A row's size may be missing; if present it is once, few, many or a size class.

cdr3_length,v_call,d_call,clone_size,j_call,cdr3_nt,cdr3_aa
12,TRBV6-5,.,.,TRBJ1-5,TGTGCCAGCAGGGCTAGCAATCAGCCCCAGCATTTT,CASRASNQPQHF
17,TRBV5-1,TRBD1,.,TRBJ1-3,TGCGCCAGCAGCCCGGGACAGGGGGGATTTAGTGGAAACACCATATATTTT,CASSPGQGGFSGNTIYF
18,TRBV28,TRBD1,.,TRBJ1-2,TGTGCCAGCAGTTTCTCGGGTGGGACAGGGGGCGGCACCTCTGGCTACACCTTC,CASSFSGGTGGGTSGYTF
15,TRBV7-6,.,.,TRBJ2-1,TGTGCCAGCAGCGTCGGGAGTCCCGCCTACAATGAGCAGTTCTTC,CASSVGSPAYNEQFF
17,TRBV5-5,TRBD1,.,TRBJ1-1,TGTGCCAGCAGCCCCTACTCCACAATCAGGGGGATCGCTGAAGCTTTCTTT,CASSPYSTIRGIAEAFF
15,TRBV19,.,.,TRBJ1-5,TGTGCCAGTAGTACGGTGCCGGGGAGCAATCAGCCCCAGCATTTT,CASSTVPGSNQPQHF
14,TRBV5-8,TRBD1,.,TRBJ1-2,TGTGCCAGCAGCCCCGGGACAGGGATCGGTGGCTACACCTTC,CASSPGTGIGGYTF
14,TRBV10-1,TRBD2,once,TRBJ2-1,TGCGCCAGCAGTGAGAAGATCGGGAGGAATGAGCAGTTCTTC,CASSEKIGRNEQFF
15,TRBV5-1,TRBD2,.,TRBJ2-1,TGCGCCAGCGGGTCGGGGGGTTTAACCTACAATGAGCAGTTCTTC,CASGSGGLTYNEQFF
13,TRBV19,TRBD1,.,TRBJ2-7,TGTGCCAGTACCGGGGACAGGGGAGACGAGCAGTACTTC,CASTGDRGDEQYF